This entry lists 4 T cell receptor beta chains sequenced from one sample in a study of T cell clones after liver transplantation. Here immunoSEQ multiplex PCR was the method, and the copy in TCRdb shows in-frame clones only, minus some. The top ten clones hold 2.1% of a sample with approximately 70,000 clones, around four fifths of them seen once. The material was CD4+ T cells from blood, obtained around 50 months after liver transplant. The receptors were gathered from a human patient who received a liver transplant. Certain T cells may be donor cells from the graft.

CDR3 bases: TGTGCCAGCAGCACCACTCGCAAGGATTACGAGCAGTACTTC. It is translated as CASSTTRKDYEQYF. The chain uses TRBV11-2 and TRBJ2-7; no definite D call. Looked up from germline, CDR1 is SGHAT and CDR2 is FQNNGV. The CDR3 spans 14 residues. V dropped 5 bases and J dropped 4 bases, with 15 bases sitting between them.

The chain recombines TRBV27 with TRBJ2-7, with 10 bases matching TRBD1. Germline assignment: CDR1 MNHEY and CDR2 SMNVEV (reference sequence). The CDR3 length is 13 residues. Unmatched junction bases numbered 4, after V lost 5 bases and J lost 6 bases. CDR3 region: CASSPTGGREQYF. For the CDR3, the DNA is TGTGCCAGCAGTCCGACAGGGGGCCGCGAGCAGTACTTC.

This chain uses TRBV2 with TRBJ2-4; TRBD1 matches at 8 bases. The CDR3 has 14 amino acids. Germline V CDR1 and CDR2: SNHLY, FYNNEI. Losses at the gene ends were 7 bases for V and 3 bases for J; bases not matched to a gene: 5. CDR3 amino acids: CASTSQGDKNIQYF. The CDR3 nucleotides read TGTGCCAGCACCTCACAGGGGGACAAAAACATTCAGTACTTC.

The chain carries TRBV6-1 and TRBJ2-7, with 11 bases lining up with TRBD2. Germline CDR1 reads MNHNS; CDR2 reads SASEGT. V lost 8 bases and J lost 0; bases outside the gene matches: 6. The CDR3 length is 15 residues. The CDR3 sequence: CASYRLAGTSYEQYF. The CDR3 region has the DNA TGTGCCAGCTACAGACTAGCGGGGACCTCCTACGAGCAGTACTTC.